This TCR beta chain was identified in a study of graft-versus-host responses after intestinal transplantation (dated by TCRdb to about 2021). Regarding the study in general: Multivisceral, liver-intestinal, or isolated intestinal transplants were received by the recipients. All recipients received anti-thymocyte globulin induction followed by maintenance tacrolimus and steroids for about three years. After intestinal transplantation, graft-versus-host and host-versus-graft alloreactive T cell clones were followed in the graft, circulation and bone marrow using bulk TCR-beta CDR3 sequencing. Alloreactive clones were identified by sequencing pre-transplant mixed lymphocyte reaction products and comparing these products with unstimulated pre-transplant donor and recipient T cells. The cohort enrolled around 23 intestinal transplant recipients including one retransplant, and 3 patients lacking pretransplant specimens were excluded. A peak of at least 4% donor T cells among recipient peripheral blood mononuclear cells was the definition used for donor T cell macrochimerism. Samples from a few later patients were sequenced in-house on an Illumina MiSeq with MiXCR processing rather than by the commercial service.

General conclusions and limits of the study: The relatively low number and heterogeneity of intestinal transplant patients limited the conclusions. In the allografts of patients with donor T cell macrochimerism, GvH to HvG T cell clonal ratios were high. Early after transplant, declines in HvG clones were associated with peak levels of circulating GvH clones. GvH clones were detected in recipient bone marrow, and some of these GvH clones were observed earlier in ileal mucosa or blood, consistent with an intestinal mucosal origin.

Concerning this clone itself: Its antigen is currently not known. Base-call qualities are not available, and no considerably larger clone is one nucleotide away.

The time point label, as the study defines it: cells obtained before transplantation from donor or recipient. CD3+CD4+ and CD3+CD8+ populations were FACS-sorted from unstimulated pre-transplant donor and recipient cells taken from spleen or lymph nodes. Libraries were constructed by the immunoSEQ multiplex PCR assay. For most patients, genomic DNA was isolated using the Qiagen DNeasy Blood and Tissue Kit and was shipped frozen to Adaptive Biotechnologies for TCR sequencing. Adaptive Biotechnologies carried out high-throughput TCR-beta CDR3 sequencing of genomic DNA for most patients. The original pipeline was this. Adaptive's ImmunoSEQ software was the source of the TCR sequencing data for 15 to 20 patients, while a few other patients were processed with MiXCR and VDJtools. CD4 versus CD8 sorting errors were corrected by removing sequences found in both subsets at a frequency ratio below 5:1. CDR3 nucleotide sequences shared between donor and recipient were removed because their origin could not be assigned. To count as alloreactive, a clone needed at least 2-fold expansion over unstimulated cells and a minimum CFSE-low frequency of 0.002% (template counts) or 0.001% (read counts). Mappable clones were those detected in sequenced pre-transplant spleen, lymph node, or MLR CFSE-low populations of the donor or recipient. Cumulative frequency of alloreactive clones was calculated as a percentage of all sequences weighted by copy number. What TCRdb holds here is the immuneACCESS table cut down to in-frame rearrangements. Part of the clones is not present; checked against another copy, under half of the missing clones reflect an unresolved V gene, and the others are unexplained. V and J calls plus clone size are reproduced from that table; the DNA served to infer D and trimming. The sample records about 88,000 clones, about 91% of which are singletons. Less than 0.45% of the sample is in the top ten clones.

This TCR was sampled from a human donor who was the organ donor for an intestinal transplant. Sequencing was performed on unstimulated CD4+ T cells sorted from spleen or lymph node cells, taken before transplant.

The CDR3 sequence is CASSSPAGGLAEAFF. The DNA sequence is given as TGCGCCAGCAGCTCGCCCGCGGGGGGGCTAGCTGAAGCTTTCTTT. The chain joins TRBV5-1 to TRBJ1-1; matching of 6 bases hints at TRBD1 as the D gene. CDR3 length: 15 amino acids, cysteine to phenylalanine. Just the 45-base CDR3 DNA is kept, in frame starting at base 1. V is reduced by 3 bases and J by 6 bases, leaving a spacing of 18 bases between them. CDR1 and CDR2 (SGHRS, YFSETQ) derive from the germline V gene.